These 6 T cell receptor beta chains were all obtained from the same sample, sequenced in a study of PD-1 blockade in classical Hodgkin lymphoma. All patients relapsed after autologous stem cell transplantation, and brentuximab vedotin exposure varied. Only in-frame clones appear in the TCRdb table, and some are missing; sequencing was by immunoSEQ multiplex PCR. The table lists some 21,000 clones, 68% of them singletons. Source: peripheral blood mononuclear cells (PBMCs), taken at baseline. Receptors were obtained from a human donor with classical Hodgkin lymphoma.

The chain combines TRBV29-1 with TRBJ1-4; D remains ambiguous. Germline loops: CDR1 SQVTM, CDR2 ANQGSEA. This CDR3 is built from 14 residues. Trimming removed 0 bases at V and 3 bases at J, with 8 bases between. This chain's CDR3 is CSVEDTTANEKLFF. The CDR3 nucleotides are TGCAGCGTTGAAGATACGACGGCTAATGAAAAACTGTTTTTT.

The chain links TRBV6-1 to TRBJ1-2; D is undetermined. Trimming removed 1 base at V and 4 bases at J, with 13 bases between. The CDR3 runs to 15 residues. Germline loops: CDR1 MNHNS, CDR2 SASEGT. CDR3 loop: CASSEGPGALYGYTF. As DNA, the CDR3 is TGTGCCAGCAGTGAAGGGCCGGGTGCACTCTATGGCTACACCTTC.

Within the sample, this clone is large (0.1 to 1%). The CDR3 is CASSFPAGGIYEQYF. In DNA form, the CDR3 reads TGTGCCAGCAGCTTTCCCGCCGGGGGCATCTACGAGCAGTACTTC. This chain uses TRBV5-6 with TRBJ2-7; D could derive from TRBD1 or TRBD2 (6 bases each). V lost 2 bases, J lost 3 bases, and 15 bases lay in between. CDR1 is SGHDT, CDR2 YYEEEE, per germline. CDR3 length: 15 amino acids.

This clone turned up a few times. J is TRBJ1-1 and V is TRBV2; D perhaps matches TRBD1 (5 bases). CDR3 length equals 14 residues. Germline V gene data show CDR1 as SNHLY and CDR2 as FYNNEI. V dropped 3 bases and J dropped 4 bases, with 12 bases sitting between them. CDR3 DNA: TGTGCCAGCAGTGAGGGGGAATGGGTCACTGAAGCTTTCTTT. This translates into CASSEGEWVTEAFF.

The rearrangement uses TRBV19 and TRBJ2-3; D uncertain. With 0 bases removed from V and 7 bases from J, the gap between germline ends came to 11 bases. This CDR3 contains 14 residues. The germline V gene encodes CDR1 LNHDA and CDR2 SQIVND (reference sequence). The CDR3 reads CASSIESIGNTQYF. The CDR3 DNA reads as TGTGCCAGTAGTATAGAATCGATAGGAAATACGCAGTATTTT.

The rearrangement links TRBV5-1 to TRBJ1-1, with a possible D match to TRBD1 (6 bases). The CDR3 runs 15 residues. V was clipped by 0 bases and J by 4 bases, with 13 bases between them. CDR1 and CDR2 (germline): SGHRS, YFSETQ. The DNA for the CDR3 is TGCGCCAGCAGCTTGGTTGGCCGAGGGGGCACTGAAGCTTTCTTT. Translation: CASSLVGRGGTEAFF.